This T cell receptor beta chain is from a study of spatial heterogeneity in lung cancer. Time point specified: blood at routine non-recurrence follow-up after resection. Trimming removed 5 bases at V and 6 bases at J, with 14 bases between. This CDR3 has 13 residues. CDR1 is LGHDT and CDR2 is YNNKEL in the germline V gene (reference sequence). This clonotype was counted at least ten times. TCRdb redid the calling of the 5' RACE reads with MiXCR, one entry per CDR3 protein. The sample includes some 36,000 distinct CDR3 sequences, approximately 8% seen only once; the top ten take around 9.4%. The TCR was taken from a male donor with early-stage non-small cell lung cancer. This chain links TRBV3-1 with TRBJ2-7; D gene uncertain. This specimen consisted of PBMCs, obtained at follow-up. This CDR3 is CASSGSPVGEQYF. The CDR3 DNA reads as TGTGCCAGCAGCGGAAGTCCGGTCGGCGAGCAGTACTTC.